This entry describes one T cell receptor beta chain. CDR3 length: 15 residues. Germline lookup yields CDR1 SGHNT and CDR2 YYREEE (reference sequence). Trimming took off 3 bases at V and 0 bases at J, with 12 bases between the two ends. The sample comes from a study of cytomegalovirus exposure and HLA in healthy donors. The primer mix had 60 Vbeta and 13 Jbeta primers. Only in-frame clones appear in the TCRdb table, and some are missing; sequencing was by immunoSEQ multiplex PCR. Here the sample spans under 200,000 clones, 65% to 90% being singletons. Sample: PBMCs. This clonotype was sampled from a woman aged 25 to 45 in good health and CMV-seronegative. The chain joins TRBV5-4 to TRBJ1-1; no clear D gene. In DNA form, the CDR3 reads TGTGCCAGCAGCTCCGTGCTTACAGTGAACACTGAAGCTTTCTTT. Amino acid sequence: CASSSVLTVNTEAFF.